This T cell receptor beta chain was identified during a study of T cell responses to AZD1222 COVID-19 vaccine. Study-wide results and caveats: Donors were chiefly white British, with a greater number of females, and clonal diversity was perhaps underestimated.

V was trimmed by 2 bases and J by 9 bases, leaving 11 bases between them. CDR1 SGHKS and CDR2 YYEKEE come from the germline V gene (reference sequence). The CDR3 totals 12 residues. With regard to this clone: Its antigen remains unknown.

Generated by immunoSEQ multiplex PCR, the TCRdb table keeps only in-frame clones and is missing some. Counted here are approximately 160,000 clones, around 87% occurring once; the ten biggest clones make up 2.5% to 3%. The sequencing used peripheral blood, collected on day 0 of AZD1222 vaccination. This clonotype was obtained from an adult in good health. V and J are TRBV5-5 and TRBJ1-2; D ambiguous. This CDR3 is CASSFEVGSYTF. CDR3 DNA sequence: TGTGCCAGCAGCTTTGAGGTGGGAAGCTACACCTTC.